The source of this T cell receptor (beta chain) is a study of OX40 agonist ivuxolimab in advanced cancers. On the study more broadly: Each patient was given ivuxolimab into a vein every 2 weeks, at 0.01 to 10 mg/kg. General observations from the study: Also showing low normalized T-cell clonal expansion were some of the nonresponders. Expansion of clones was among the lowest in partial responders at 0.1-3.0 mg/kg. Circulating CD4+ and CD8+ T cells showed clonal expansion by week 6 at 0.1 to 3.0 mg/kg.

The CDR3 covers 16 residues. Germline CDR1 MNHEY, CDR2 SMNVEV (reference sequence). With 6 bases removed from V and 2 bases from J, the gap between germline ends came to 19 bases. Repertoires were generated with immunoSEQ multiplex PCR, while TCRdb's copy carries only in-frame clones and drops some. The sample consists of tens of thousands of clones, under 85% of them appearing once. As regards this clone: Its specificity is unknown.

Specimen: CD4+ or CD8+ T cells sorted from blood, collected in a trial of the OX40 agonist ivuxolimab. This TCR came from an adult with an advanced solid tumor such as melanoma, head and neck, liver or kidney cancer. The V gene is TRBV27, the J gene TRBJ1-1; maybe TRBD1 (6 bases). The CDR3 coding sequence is TGTGCCAGCAGCTCCCTAGGGGGGGAAATTAACACTGAAGCTTTCTTT. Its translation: CASSSLGGEINTEAFF.